Described below is a single T cell receptor beta chain sequence and its context. Its antigen is not known. The data belong to a study of T cells in Graves' hyperthyroidism and ophthalmopathy. Overall study results and limits: Stable hyperthyroidism was told apart from ophthalmopathy by a model built on 13 V-J features.

Uncontrolled infection, other autoimmune disease, pregnancy or lactation led to exclusion. The CDR3 is 15 amino acids. From germline, CDR1 is DFQATT and CDR2 SNEGSKA (reference sequence). V was cut by 0 bases and J by 1 base, with 9 bases left in between. TCR beta CDR3 regions were amplified from RNA. RT-PCR in the first round (using the HTBI primer set) targeted the TCR CDR3. TCRdb processed the multiplex PCR reads anew with MiXCR; each CDR3 protein has one entry. The table has over 650,000 distinct CDR3 sequences, just under 45% seen once. This chain uses TRBV20-1 with TRBJ1-4; a weak D match, TRBD1 (5 bases). The sequencing input was peripheral blood or thyroid tissue (not recorded which). This clonotype was sampled from an adult man with Graves' disease, either hyperthyroidism or ophthalmopathy (not recorded which). CDR3 sequence reads: CSARDRGVTNEKLFF. The CDR3 nucleotides are TGCAGTGCTAGAGATCGAGGGGTAACTAATGAAAAACTGTTTTTT.